This TCR beta chain stems from a study of blood T cell repertoires in COVID-19. About the study: Sample material is recorded as cDNA or gDNA derived from T cells, B-cell-depleted T cells, or PBMCs.

The germline CDR1 and CDR2 sequences are MNHEY and SMNVEV (reference sequence). Trimming pared 9 bases from V and 0 bases from J, leaving 9 bases between. CDR3 length: 13 amino acids. TCRdb's table, derived via immunoSEQ multiplex PCR, lists solely in-frame clones and lacks some. The data hold around 300,000 clones, with approximately 86% observed a single time. The receptor's source is a woman between 18 and 29 years old who had recovered from COVID-19. The chain couples TRBV27 to TRBJ1-5, with D tentatively TRBD1 (5 bases). The material sequenced was PBMCs or T cells enriched from blood (not recorded which). The CDR3 loop reads CASGHFSNQPQHF. The DNA for the CDR3 is TGTGCCAGTGGACATTTTAGCAATCAGCCCCAGCATTTT.